This passage covers 27 T cell receptor beta chains from one sample sequenced in a study of chemoradiotherapy in HPV16-positive cancers. Using immunoSEQ multiplex PCR, the repertoire was profiled, and TCRdb retains in-frame clones only, with some absent. The table records fewer than 10,000 clones, around 75% of them present only once. Sequencing was performed on tumor tissue, taken from a patient who underwent chemoradiotherapy. These receptors were taken from a human donor with HPV-associated anogenital cancer.

The DNA of the CDR3 is TGCGCCAGCAGCTTGGCCTACAGGGTGAGGGGACCCGATGAGCAGTTCTTC. Protein: CASSLAYRVRGPDEQFF. The chain recombines TRBV5-1 with TRBJ2-1, with D perhaps TRBD1 (6 bases). Germline V CDR1 and CDR2: SGHRS, YFSETQ. The CDR3 length is 17 residues. V lost 0 bases and J 8 bases, leaving 21 bases between the germline ends.

Note on this clone: Sequence at one end of the junction differs from germline and may be a read error. The gene calls are TRBV5-1 and TRBJ2-6, with D tentatively TRBD1 (6 bases). The CDR3 consists of 16 residues. Germline CDR1 reads SGHRS; CDR2 reads YFSETQ. The CDR3 loop is CASSRLGQTGANVLTF. The CDR3 bases are TGCGCCAGCAGCCGCCTAGGACAGACTGGCGCCAACGTCCTGACTTTC.

The chain has TRBV28 and TRBJ1-3; possible D gene TRBD1, 5 bases. The CDR3 is 18 amino acids. Trimming took 2 bases from V and 3 from J, leaving 20 bases between them. CDR1 MDHEN and CDR2 SYDVKM come from the germline V gene. CDR3 loop: CASSLLYGTTKGGNTIYF. CDR3 sequence (DNA): TGTGCCAGCAGTTTACTTTACGGGACCACTAAAGGTGGAAACACCATATATTTT.

This chain uses TRBV11-3 with TRBJ2-7; TRBD2 matches 12 bases. This CDR3 spans 13 amino acids. Unmatched junction bases numbered 7, after V lost 5 bases and J lost 11 bases. Looked up from germline, CDR1 is SGHNT and CDR2 is YENEEA. For the CDR3, the DNA is TGTGCCAGCAGCGGAACTAGCGGGAGGTCAGAGTACTTC. This sequence encodes CASSGTSGRSEYF.

The chain recombines TRBV29-1 with TRBJ2-2; D is possibly TRBD1 (5 bases). CDR1 is SQVTM, CDR2 ANQGSEA, per germline. The CDR3 loop spans 14 amino acids. Deletions cut 0 bases from V and 2 bases from J, with 7 bases between. The CDR3 loop reads CSVEDQGNTGELFF. CDR3 coding DNA: TGCAGCGTTGAAGATCAGGGTAACACCGGGGAGCTGTTTTTT.

The gene calls are TRBV30 and TRBJ1-3; D gene ambiguous. V was cut by 0 bases and J by 0 bases, with 15 bases left in between. The CDR3 length is 17 residues. Per germline, CDR1 GTSNPN and CDR2 SVGIG (reference sequence). In DNA form, the CDR3 reads TGTGCCTGGAGTGTACAGCGGACGCGAAACTCTGGAAACACCATATATTTT. As protein: CAWSVQRTRNSGNTIYF. Combining the CDR3 with reference TRBV30 and TRBJ1-3 gives the whole variable domain SQTIHQWPATLVQPVGSPLSLECTVEGTSNPNLYWYRQAAGRGLQLLFYSVGIGQISSEVPQNLSASRPQDRQFILSSKKLLLSDSGFYLCAWSVQRTRNSGNTIYFGEGSWLTVV.

This rearrangement joins TRBV5-1 to TRBJ1-5; D unresolved. Per germline, CDR1 SGHRS and CDR2 YFSETQ. V was pared by 0 bases and J by 4 bases, with 8 bases between. This CDR3 is built from 14 residues. CDR3 in amino acids: CASSLDPGNQPQHF. The CDR3 nucleotides read TGCGCCAGCAGCTTGGACCCCGGTAATCAGCCCCAGCATTTT.

The chain employs TRBV25-1 and TRBJ1-6; maybe TRBD1 (6 bases). CDR1 MGHDK and CDR2 SYGVNS come from the germline V gene. V lost 3 bases and J 7 bases, leaving 16 bases between the germline ends. The CDR3 contains 16 residues. In nucleotides, the CDR3 is TGTGCCAGCAGTGATACGTTCAGGGGCGTAAATTCACCCCTCCACTTT. Translated, it gives CASSDTFRGVNSPLHF.

This clone was observed a handful of times. The chain combines TRBV5-1 with TRBJ1-1, with a tentative D call TRBD1 (6 bases). Germline V gives CDR1 SGHRS, CDR2 YFSETQ. V was pared by 0 bases and J by 5 bases, with 20 bases between. This CDR3 spans 17 amino acids. The CDR3 DNA reads TGCGCCAGCAGCTTGGCCTTAGGGGGAAGCGTTAGAACTGAAGCTTTCTTT. The encoded protein is CASSLALGGSVRTEAFF.

V gene TRBV6-5 combines with J gene TRBJ1-1; D gene unclear. CDR3 size: 16 residues. V lost 2 bases and J 7 bases, leaving 20 bases between the germline ends. The V gene's germline CDR1 is MNHEY and CDR2 SVGAGI. The CDR3 region has the DNA TGTGCCAGCAGTTACCTTTCCTATGGGAGGGTGAATGAAGCTTTCTTT. Encoded protein: CASSYLSYGRVNEAFF.

This rearrangement joins TRBV30 to TRBJ1-4, with D tentatively TRBD1 (5 bases). From germline, CDR1 is GTSNPN and CDR2 SVGIG (reference sequence). This CDR3 is built from 14 residues. V was pared by 0 bases and J by 8 bases, with 13 bases between. CDR3 in DNA: TGTGCCTGGAGTGTGGGAGCCCGGGGGGAAAAACTGTTTTTT. The encoded protein is CAWSVGARGEKLFF.

The gene calls are TRBV19 and TRBJ2-2; tentatively, D is TRBD1 (5 bases). CDR1 and CDR2 from the germline V gene are LNHDA and SQIVND (reference sequence). This CDR3 region has 14 residues. V lost 7 bases and J lost 1, with 10 bases in between. DNA of the CDR3: TGTGCCAGTACCTATCAGGGGAACACCGGGGAGCTGTTTTTT. It specifies CASTYQGNTGELFF.

The chain couples TRBV5-1 to TRBJ2-2; 8 nucleotides line up with TRBD1. The V and J ends lost 4 bases and 3 bases, in that order; junction bases with no gene match: 8. Looked up from germline, CDR1 is SGHRS and CDR2 is YFSETQ. CDR3 length: 16 amino acids. In DNA form, the CDR3 reads TGCGCCAGCAGCCTCCTGGACAGGGCGGACACCGGGGAGCTGTTTTTT. It encodes CASSLLDRADTGELFF.

This chain links TRBV2 with TRBJ2-2, with D possibly being TRBD1 (6 bases). In germline, CDR1 is SNHLY, CDR2 FYNNEI. The germline V and J ends were trimmed by 6 bases and 0 bases, with 14 bases remaining between them. CDR3 length: 16 amino acids. The DNA of the CDR3 is TGTGCCAGCAGGGCCTCCGGGACACCGAACACCGGGGAGCTGTTTTTT. It translates to CASRASGTPNTGELFF.

This clone came up a few times. CDR3 DNA: TGTGCCAGCAGCTCGCCCGGGACAGGACGAAGGTACGGTGGCTACACCTTC. As protein: CASSSPGTGRRYGGYTF. V usage is TRBV9 and J usage is TRBJ1-2; TRBD1 aligns across 8 bases. This CDR3 contains 17 residues. V shed 4 bases, J shed 7 bases, and the junction held 18 bases outside the gene matches. Germline lookup yields CDR1 SGDLS and CDR2 YYNGEE.

The chain is built from TRBV7-2 and TRBJ1-5; D gene uncertain. CDR1 is SGHTA and CDR2 is FQGNSA in the germline V gene. This CDR3 comprises 14 residues. Trimming left V 3 bases short and J 4 bases short, with 10 bases between. The CDR3 sequence is CASSFNSRNQPQHF. CDR3 sequence (DNA): TGTGCCAGCAGCTTTAACAGCCGGAATCAGCCCCAGCATTTT.

The rearrangement uses TRBV19 and TRBJ1-5; no clear D. CDR1 LNHDA and CDR2 SQIVND come from the germline V gene (reference sequence). CDR3 length: 14 amino acids. Trimming left V 8 bases short and J 1 base short, with 12 bases between. The CDR3 DNA sequence: TGTGCCAGTGGCAAGGGCTCCAGCAATCAGCCCCAGCATTTT. The encoded protein is CASGKGSSNQPQHF.

The chain is built from TRBV11-2 and TRBJ1-1, with TRBD1 matching over 7 bases. The V gene's germline CDR1 is SGHAT and CDR2 FQNNGV. The CDR3 is made up of 14 amino acids. The J segment lost 6 bases and the V segment lost 3 bases, leaving 7 bases of the junction unmatched. CDR3: CASSLIRGLAEAFF. In DNA, the CDR3 is TGTGCCAGCAGCTTGATAAGGGGGCTCGCTGAAGCTTTCTTT.

CDR3 nucleotides: TGTGCCAGCAGTATTCCCGGGAACCAGCGCAATGAGCAGTTCTTC. Amino acids: CASSIPGNQRNEQFF. V gene TRBV6-6 combines with J gene TRBJ2-1; a possible D gene is TRBD2 (5 bases). V lost 5 bases to trimming and J lost 6 bases, with 17 bases between them. The CDR3 extends over 15 amino acids. Germline V gene lookup returns CDR1 MNHNY and CDR2 SVGAGI (reference sequence).

This clone appeared a few times. The V and J genes are TRBV7-9 and TRBJ1-2; D not resolved. In germline, CDR1 is SEHNR, CDR2 FQNEAQ (reference sequence). The CDR3 sequence is 11 residues long. V was clipped by 5 bases and J by 4 bases, with 5 bases between them. The CDR3 protein is CASSPLYGYTF. Here the CDR3 DNA reads TGTGCCAGCAGCCCCCTCTATGGCTACACCTTC.

As regards this clone: Since the CDR3 does not end with the conserved phenylalanine or tryptophan, this likely comes from a read error. It is unclear where the CDR3 begins or ends on the DNA, so no DNA is shown, and the CDR3 is as TCRdb lists it. This rearrangement joins TRBV5-6 to TRBJ2-7. Both ends counted, the CDR3 spans 12 residues. Looked up from germline, CDR1 is SGHDT and CDR2 is YYEEEE. This chain's CDR3 is CASSLAMDRPVL.

The chain's CDR3 is CASSLRQGSGNTIYF. The CDR3 DNA reads as TGTGCCAGTAGTCTCCGACAGGGCTCTGGAAACACCATATATTTT. The rearrangement links TRBV19 to TRBJ1-3; TRBD1 aligns across 7 bases. The V gene end was trimmed by 5 bases and the J gene end by 0 bases; junction bases not matched to a gene: 4. CDR3 size: 15 residues. Germline V gives CDR1 LNHDA, CDR2 SQIVND (reference sequence).

The chain links TRBV7-9 to TRBJ1-2, with 8 bases fitting TRBD1. Trimming took 11 bases from V and 4 from J; bases not matched to a gene: 12. Germline V gene lookup returns CDR1 SEHNR and CDR2 FQNEAQ (reference sequence). CDR3 length equals 14 residues. DNA for the CDR3: TGTGCCGGGGGGGCACAGGGGGTCCCCTATGGCTACACCTTC. Its protein is CAGGAQGVPYGYTF.

This clone was picked up a small number of times. The V call is TRBV5-1, the J call TRBJ2-7; D possibly corresponds to TRBD2 (6 bases). Per the germline V gene, CDR1 is SGHRS and CDR2 is YFSETQ. V lost 2 bases and J lost 5, with 23 bases in between. This CDR3 has 17 amino acids. CDR3 protein: CASSLATGTLTKHEQYF. CDR3 in DNA: TGCGCCAGCAGCTTAGCTACCGGGACTCTAACTAAACACGAGCAGTACTTC.

The sample holds a few counts of this clone. The chain links TRBV23-1 to TRBJ1-2, with D uncertain. TRBV23-1 is an ORF; its function is uncertain. The CDR3 is 14 residues long. Trimming pared 4 bases from V and 1 base from J, leaving 10 bases between. CDR3 coding DNA: TGCGCCAGCAGTCTGTCAACTGTTAACTATGGCTACACCTTC. It specifies CASSLSTVNYGYTF.

V gene TRBV7-7 combines with J gene TRBJ2-1; 7 bases match TRBD1. This CDR3 comprises 13 residues. Trimming cost V 3 bases and J 8 bases; bases outside gene matches: 4. The V gene's germline CDR1 is SSHAT and CDR2 FNYEAQ (reference sequence). This chain's CDR3 is CASSLNRGHEQFF. Here the CDR3 DNA reads TGTGCCAGCAGCTTGAACAGGGGTCATGAGCAGTTCTTC. Combining the CDR3 with reference TRBV7-7 and TRBJ2-1 gives the whole variable domain GAGVSQSPRYKVTKRGQDVTLRCDPISSHATLYWYQQALGQGPEFLTYFNYEAQPDKSGLPSDRFSAERPEGSISTLTIQRTEQRDSAMYRCASSLNRGHEQFFGPGTRLTVL.

The CDR3 sequence is CASSQDAGRGRLNEQFF. CDR3 nucleotide sequence: TGCGCCAGCAGCCAAGATGCCGGGAGGGGGCGTCTCAATGAGCAGTTCTTC. The gene calls are TRBV4-3 and TRBJ2-1, with D perhaps matching TRBD2 (8 bases). The CDR3 spans 17 residues. Trimming cost V 0 bases and J 6 bases, with 18 bases left between them. Germline V gives CDR1 LGHNA, CDR2 YSLEER.